The TCR beta chain under discussion was sequenced for a study of T-cell reconstitution after alpha-beta-depleted transplantation in children. Findings and caveats of the study: After transplant, at about two months, alpha-beta T cells were reportedly derived from several hundred expanded graft clones. The main origin of T-cell counts and diversity one year after transplant was newly produced T cells. The origin of high day-60 TCRbeta diversity in some patients lay in surviving recipient T cells and thymic progenitors.

V was clipped by 5 bases and J by 10 bases; unmatched bases: 22. The CDR3 is 18 residues long. Germline assignment: CDR1 MDHEN and CDR2 SYDVKM. A note on this clonotype: The target antigen is unknown.

Unique molecular identifiers were used to barcode this TCRbeta library. MiXCR, run by TCRdb on the PCR reads, gives a single entry per CDR3 protein. The table has around 960,000 distinct CDR3 sequences, roughly 31% seen once; the top ten hold under 30%. The TCR originated in a boy in the first two years of life who had a stem cell transplant for SCID, so the T cells may come from the graft donor. The rearrangement uses TRBV28 and TRBJ2-1, with 8 bases lining up with TRBD1. The input for sequencing was PBMCs, mostly from graft donor cells, taken 360 days after TCRalphabeta/CD19-depleted stem cell transplant. CDR3 loop: CASSPRSRGTGPPGEQFF. The CDR3 nucleotides are TGTGCCAGCAGTCCCCGTTCGAGGGGGACAGGACCGCCTGGGGAGCAGTTCTTC.